The 26 T cell receptor beta chains below come from one sample, sequenced in a study of T-cell reconstitution after alpha-beta-depleted transplantation in children. The library targeted TCRbeta and was prepared with unique molecular identifiers. TCRdb re-analysed the PCR reads in MiXCR, keeping a single row per CDR3 protein. The sample records 780,000 or so distinct CDR3 sequences, roughly 16% being singletons. Material: PBMCs, mostly from graft donor cells, obtained 360 days after TCRalphabeta/CD19-depleted stem cell transplant. These receptors all stem from a male patient aged 5 to 17 who had a stem cell transplant for acute lymphoblastic leukemia, so the T cells may come from the graft donor.

This clonotype was seen just once. The missing conserved phenylalanine or tryptophan at the end of this CDR3 makes a read error likely. CDR3 in amino acids: CASILGHEQFY. The DNA for the CDR3 is TGTGCCAGCATCCTGGGGCATGAGCAGTTCTAC. J is TRBJ2-1 and V is TRBV12-3 or TRBV12-4; possibly TRBD1 for D (5 bases). This CDR3 contains 11 residues. Trimming pared 7 bases from V and 8 bases from J, leaving 9 bases between.

This clonotype was detected a few times. This chain uses TRBV7-9 with TRBJ2-7; D call uncertain. Looked up from germline, CDR1 is SEHNR and CDR2 is FQNEAQ (reference sequence). The CDR3 totals 11 residues. Between the trimmed V and J ends, which lost 7 bases and 6 bases, there was a span of 10 bases. The CDR3 nucleotides read TGTGCCAGCACCTCCCTCGGCGAGCAGTACTTC. It yields the protein CASTSLGEQYF.

This clonotype was seen repeatedly, ten times or more. The chain has TRBV12-3 or TRBV12-4 and TRBJ1-1; TRBD1 agrees at 8 bases. The length of the CDR3 is 15 residues. The trim removed 4 bases at V and 1 base at J, leaving 5 bases unmatched. As DNA, the CDR3 is TGTGCCAGCAGTTCTAGGACAGGGAAGAACACTGAAGCTTTCTTT. Translation: CASSSRTGKNTEAFF.

The J gene is TRBJ1-4, the V gene TRBV5-1; 8 bases match TRBD1. Germline V gene lookup returns CDR1 SGHRS and CDR2 YFSETQ. The J segment lost 1 base and the V segment lost 2 bases, leaving 4 bases of the junction unmatched. There are 16 residues in the CDR3. The CDR3 bases are TGCGCCAGCAGCTTACCCACAGGGGGAACTAATGAAAAACTGTTTTTT. Its translation: CASSLPTGGTNEKLFF.

This clonotype turned up a few times. J is TRBJ1-3 and V is TRBV2; TRBD1 is a possible D gene (6 bases). V lost 8 bases to trimming and J lost 1 base, with 12 bases between them. Germline assignment: CDR1 SNHLY and CDR2 FYNNEI. The CDR3 runs to 14 residues. CDR3 DNA sequence: TGTGCCAGCTCCGGACAGATTTCTGGAAACACCATATATTTT. This gives the protein CASSGQISGNTIYF.

This clonotype was counted only a few times. The chain employs TRBV11-2 and TRBJ2-5, with TRBD2 matching over 9 bases. Trimming at V came to 0 bases and at J to 3 bases, leaving 5 bases not matched to a gene. The CDR3 is 16 amino acids. Germline-derived CDR1 and CDR2 are SGHAT and FQNNGV. CDR3 residues: CASSLDGGRDEETQYF. CDR3 nucleotides: TGTGCCAGCAGCTTAGACGGCGGGAGGGATGAAGAGACCCAGTACTTC.

The V and J genes are TRBV13 and TRBJ2-3; D is unresolved. The CDR3 sequence is 13 residues long. Trimming removed 5 bases from V and 7 bases from J, with 13 bases in between. Germline V gene sequence: CDR1 PRHDT, CDR2 FYEKMQ (reference sequence). CDR3 DNA sequence: TGTGCCAGCAGCCCACCCGGGTGGCATACGCAGTATTTT. It codes for CASSPPGWHTQYF. Full variable domain (remainder filled in from reference TRBV13 and TRBJ2-3): AAGVIQSPRHLIKEKRETATLKCYPIPRHDTVYWYQQGPGQDPQFLISFYEKMQSDKGSIPDRFSAQQFSDYHSELNMSSLELGDSALYFCASSPPGWHTQYFGPGTRLTVL.

This chain links TRBV24-1 with TRBJ2-5; D gene ambiguous. The CDR3 extends over 15 amino acids. Trimming cost V 0 bases and J 5 bases, with 12 bases left between them. CDR1 and CDR2 from the germline V gene are KGHDR and SFDVKD. The CDR3 is CATSDLHMGGETQYF. In nucleotides, the CDR3 is TGTGCCACCAGTGATTTGCATATGGGTGGTGAGACCCAGTACTTC.

This chain joins TRBV6-5 and TRBJ2-3; the D gene is possibly TRBD2 (5 bases). The CDR3 spans 15 residues. Germline CDR1 is MNHEY and CDR2 is SVGAGI. Deletions cut 2 bases from V and 0 bases from J, with 9 bases between. The CDR3 DNA follows: TGTGCCAGCAGTTACGGAGGTCCTAGCACAGATACGCAGTATTTT. It is translated as CASSYGGPSTDTQYF.

The chain has TRBV7-8 and TRBJ2-7; the D gene could be TRBD1 or TRBD2 (5 bases each). V was cut by 5 bases and J by 11 bases, with 22 bases left in between. The CDR3 consists of 14 residues. CDR1 SGHVS and CDR2 FQNEAQ come from the germline V gene. CDR3 sequence (DNA): TGTGCCAGCAGCCCCCGGCTCGGGGCTCGGATGGAGTACTTC. It yields the protein CASSPRLGARMEYF.

This clonotype was recorded many times. The V call is TRBV29-1, the J call TRBJ2-1; the D gene is possibly TRBD2 (6 bases). The CDR3 totals 11 residues. Germline-derived CDR1 and CDR2 are SQVTM and ANQGSEA. V lost 6 bases and J 13 bases, leaving 16 bases between the germline ends. CDR3 bases: TGCAGCGTAGAGGCGGGACCCACACAGTTCTTC. Its translation: CSVEAGPTQFF.

This clonotype was picked up a small number of times. J is TRBJ2-1 and V is TRBV20-1; either TRBD1 or TRBD2 may supply D (5 bases each). There are 15 residues in the CDR3. CDR1 DFQATT and CDR2 SNEGSKA come from the germline V gene (reference sequence). Trimming cost V 4 bases and J 4 bases, with 17 bases left between them. The CDR3 DNA sequence: TGCAGTGCTACGGGTTCCGGGACGAGTTACAATGAGCAGTTCTTC. This translates into CSATGSGTSYNEQFF.

This clonotype was found a few times. The J gene is TRBJ2-1, the V gene TRBV12-3 or TRBV12-4; 10 nucleotides match TRBD2. The ends lost 6 bases at V and 8 bases at J; junction bases unmatched: 10. CDR3 length equals 15 residues. The DNA for the CDR3 is TGTGCCAGCAGCTATACGGGACTAGCGACTCATGAGCAGTTCTTC. Translated, it gives CASSYTGLATHEQFF.

This clonotype was observed many times. V gene TRBV12-3 or TRBV12-4 combines with J gene TRBJ2-1; no clear D gene. The CDR3 length is 15 residues. Between the trimmed V and J ends, which lost 6 bases and 0 bases, there was a span of 12 bases. The CDR3 region has the DNA TGTGCCAGCAGGGGGTGGATTAGCTCCTACAATGAGCAGTTCTTC. Protein: CASRGWISSYNEQFF.

Remarks on this clonotype: The junction departs from germline at one end; a sequencing error may be responsible. The CDR3 nucleotides read TGTGCCAGCAGCCAGGCTCAGGGCGCCAATCAGCCCCAACATTTT. Translation gives CASSQAQGANQPQHF. The chain recombines TRBV5-6 with TRBJ1-5, with D tentatively TRBD1 (5 bases). CDR1 SGHDT and CDR2 YYEEEE come from the germline V gene. The CDR3 is 15 amino acids.

The V call is TRBV2, the J call TRBJ2-1; 7 positions agree with TRBD2. The CDR3 totals 15 residues. Trimming cost V 8 bases and J 5 bases; bases outside gene matches: 12. Germline V gene lookup returns CDR1 SNHLY and CDR2 FYNNEI. The CDR3: CASLREAGDHNEQFF. Here the CDR3 DNA reads TGTGCCAGCTTACGGGAGGCCGGGGACCACAATGAGCAGTTCTTC.

Only a few counts were recorded for this clonotype. The chain links TRBV5-4 to TRBJ2-2; 7 positions agree with TRBD1. From germline, CDR1 is SGHNT and CDR2 YYREEE (reference sequence). The V segment lost 2 bases and the J segment 5 bases; nucleotides outside the gene matches: 6. This CDR3 has 15 amino acids. DNA for the CDR3: TGTGCCAGCAGCTTTCACTACAGGGGTACCGGGGAGCTGTTTTTT. Translating it yields CASSFHYRGTGELFF.

J is TRBJ2-1 and V is TRBV6-5; a weak D match, TRBD2 (6 bases). CDR3 length: 16 amino acids. The V gene lost 4 bases and the J gene lost 3 bases, with 16 bases spanning the gap. CDR1 and CDR2 from the germline V gene are MNHEY and SVGAGI. CDR3 nucleotide sequence: TGTGCCAGCAGTTCCCATACTAGCAGGCGCTACAATGAGCAGTTCTTC. This encodes CASSSHTSRRYNEQFF.

This chain joins TRBV20-1 and TRBJ1-5; D is undetermined. V was cut by 0 bases and J by 6 bases, with 12 bases left in between. CDR3 size: 14 residues. Looked up from germline, CDR1 is DFQATT and CDR2 is SNEGSKA (reference sequence). Written as DNA, the CDR3 is TGCAGTGCTAGAGATTCTAGAGGGCGTCAGCCCCAGCATTTT. Translation gives CSARDSRGRQPQHF.

Many counts were recorded for this clonotype. CDR3 sequence (DNA): TGCGCCAGCAGCTTGGAATGGGGGGTCCAAGAGACCCAGTACTTC. Protein sequence: CASSLEWGVQETQYF. The chain carries TRBV5-1 and TRBJ2-5; a possible D gene is TRBD2 (6 bases). V was cut by 0 bases and J by 1 base, with 10 bases left in between. The germline V gene encodes CDR1 SGHRS and CDR2 YFSETQ. This CDR3 comprises 15 residues.

J is TRBJ2-3 and V is TRBV10-3; TRBD1 might be the D (6 bases). The germline CDR1 and CDR2 sequences are ENHRY and SYGVKD. Deletions cut 7 bases from V and 0 bases from J, with 14 bases between. The CDR3 sequence is 15 residues long. The CDR3 here is CAIMRRDTSTDTQYF. The CDR3 DNA reads TGTGCCATCATGCGCCGGGACACCAGCACAGATACGCAGTATTTT.

There are a few counts of this clonotype. The genes are TRBV6-5 and TRBJ1-1; possibly TRBD1 for D (6 bases). The germline V gene encodes CDR1 MNHEY and CDR2 SVGAGI. Trimming pared 0 bases from V and 8 bases from J, leaving 16 bases between. The CDR3 is 15 amino acids. Written as DNA, the CDR3 is TGTGCCAGCAGTTACTCGCCCGGCACAGGGCTAGAAGCTTTCTTT. Translating gives CASSYSPGTGLEAFF.

The chain employs TRBV7-3 and TRBJ2-3; 13 nucleotides agree with TRBD2. Germline CDR1 and CDR2: SGHTA and FQGTGA. The CDR3 length is 17 residues. The J segment lost 4 bases and the V segment lost 5 bases, leaving 9 bases of the junction unmatched. CDR3 region: CASSNGRTSGSPDTQYF. In DNA form, the CDR3 reads TGTGCCAGCAGCAACGGCCGGACTAGCGGGAGCCCAGATACGCAGTATTTT.

Only a few counts were recorded for this clonotype. The V gene is TRBV12-3 or TRBV12-4, the J gene TRBJ2-3, with a possible D match to TRBD1 (6 bases). V dropped 3 bases and J dropped 6 bases, with 10 bases sitting between them. CDR3 length equals 13 residues. CDR3: CASSFVGADTQYF. In nucleotides, the CDR3 is TGTGCCAGCAGTTTCGTGGGGGCCGATACGCAGTATTTT.

This clonotype appeared many times. CDR3 protein: CASSSPSGVTYEQYF. CDR3 nucleotide sequence: TGTGCCAGCAGTTCGCCTAGCGGTGTTACCTACGAGCAGTACTTC. This rearrangement joins TRBV6-2 or TRBV6-3 to TRBJ2-7, with 7 bases lining up with TRBD2. V was pared by 4 bases and J by 2 bases, with 8 bases of the junction left unmatched. The CDR3 spans 15 residues. Per the germline V gene, CDR1 is MNHEY and CDR2 is SVGEGT.

This clonotype was counted ten times or more. The gene calls are TRBV2 and TRBJ2-3; D ambiguous. V lost 8 bases to trimming and J lost 4 bases, with 10 bases between them. CDR3 length: 12 residues. CDR1 SNHLY and CDR2 FYNNEI come from the germline V gene. CDR3 region: CASVVYPDTQYF. The CDR3, as DNA: TGTGCCAGCGTTGTTTACCCAGATACGCAGTATTTT.